The rows below give T cell receptor beta chains drawn from one sample of a study of siplizumab effects on memory and regulatory T cells. Libraries were prepared by immunoSEQ multiplex PCR; TCRdb keeps only in-frame clonotypes and omits some of them. The sample lists approximately 110,000 clones; about 92% were seen once. The sequencing sample was made of Tregs sorted from blood. These receptors originate from a human donor in good health. The CDR3 runs from the conserved cysteine through the conserved F or W. Some rows mark clone size as missing; the rest say once, few, many or name a class of expanded clone.

v_call clone_size cdr3_aa
TRBV20-1 . CSARGPGGLYF
TRBV2 . CASRDFQGLNQPQHF
TRBV7-9 . CASSGADTQYF
TRBV19 . CASRPRDSYEQYF
TRBV6-6 . CASSPIRGNSPLHF
TRBV7-9 . CASSRGTGGNSPLHF
TRBV5-6 . CASNPDRGLDEQYF
TRBV6-5 . CASTHVAGGANTIYF
TRBV6-1 once CASRRGAQETQYF
TRBV6-5 . CASSYSGVTSYNEQFF
TRBV7-6 . CASSLDIAGSGNTIYF
TRBV5-1 . CASSRTGDGNTIYF
TRBV7-9 . CASSPSVGGLEETQYF
TRBV5-4 . CASSSLASLTTDTQYF
TRBV11-3 . CASVLLTGNYGYTF
TRBV19 few CASSRGGNEQFF
TRBV15 . CATSRGQRQETQYF
TRBV5-5 . CASSRGIVWGYTF
TRBV9 . CASSVGIKTNEQFF
TRBV7-9 . CASSLGGPPEQYF
TRBV7-8 . CASSLDPIRGAYNEQFF
TRBV27 . CASSLSTRFSDTQYF
TRBV11-2 . CASSFGFHGGSGNTIYF
TRBV9 . CASSVSRGQGAREKLFF
TRBV6-4 . CASSAGEVGGYTF
TRBV18 . CASSPEPGLAGPSSYNEQFF
TRBV20-1 few CSATVNTEAFF
TRBV10-3 . CAMSGQRTDTQYF
TRBV6-5 . CASRLTGSYEQYF
TRBV6-5 . CASRSTGYSNQPQHF
TRBV28 once CASSPGGINYGYTF
TRBV11-1 once CASSSRVSYEQYF
TRBV20-1 . CSAGYRETQYF
TRBV11-2 . CASSLDGGSGEETQYF
TRBV7-2 . CASRSQGYSTGELFF
TRBV4-2 . CASSQVSEKLFF
TRBV6-1 . CASSEERLSQHF
TRBV6-1 . CASRSRRDRGEAFF
TRBV6-6 once CASSYQESPSYEQYF
TRBV10-2 . CASSGRTVTTDTQYF
TRBV9 few CASSAPDRGGQAFF
TRBV5-6 . CASSLASQRFPGANVLTF
TRBV6-1 . CASDRDLVRAFF
TRBV10-3 once CAIRPEGNTIYF
TRBV6-1 . CASRPGLGHQPQHF
TRBV5-1 . CASSLEGGSNQPQHF
TRBV27 . CASSFRRAPEAQYF
TRBV7-6 few CASSSGLAGASDTQYF
TRBV18 few CASSPLAGSDEQYF
TRBV19 . CATAWRDRGNQPQHF
TRBV27 . CASSLLQNEKLFF
TRBV11-2 . CASSRLTEAFF
TRBV18 . CASSPDRVMNTEAFF
TRBV27 . CASSFLGLTGRANVLTF
TRBV6-1 once CASSAAPRQYF
TRBV2 . CASRREEETQYF
TRBV12-5 . CASGLGQVNYEQYF